These 7 T cell receptor beta chains were sequenced from one sample in a study of identical twins. TCRdb passed the 5' RACE reads through MiXCR, listing each CDR3 protein once. The table includes some 560,000 distinct CDR3 sequences, over 8.5% detected once. The same sample was also used in a study of yellow fever vaccine responses in identical twins.

Source material: PBMCs. These receptors were obtained from a woman under 30 in good health.

The chain uses TRBV29-1 and TRBJ2-5; 7 bases agree with TRBD2. Germline values: CDR1 SQVTM, CDR2 ANQGSEA. The CDR3 has 11 amino acids. Trimming cost V 5 bases and J 3 bases; bases outside gene matches: 0. The CDR3 DNA follows: TGCAGCGTTCGGGGGGAAGAGACCCAGTACTTC. It is translated as CSVRGEETQYF.

In this sample, this clonotype turned up a few times. The chain carries TRBV7-3 and TRBJ2-2; D call uncertain. Germline CDR1 reads SGHTA; CDR2 reads FQGTGA. CDR3 length: 15 amino acids. Trimming removed 2 bases at V and 0 bases at J, with 7 bases between. The CDR3 nucleotides are TGTGCCAGCAGCTTATCCGGACCGAACACCGGGGAGCTGTTTTTT. Translating it yields CASSLSGPNTGELFF.

This clonotype was counted a few times. The rearrangement links TRBV20-1 to TRBJ2-7, with 8 positions matching TRBD2. The junction had 7 bases not matched to a gene; V was cut back by 1 base and J by 5 bases. Germline V gives CDR1 DFQATT, CDR2 SNEGSKA (reference sequence). The length of the CDR3 is 14 residues. The CDR3 is CSARVSGGTHEQYF. The CDR3 DNA is TGCAGTGCTAGAGTTTCGGGAGGGACCCACGAGCAGTACTTC.

This clonotype has only a few counts. The J gene is TRBJ2-3, the V gene TRBV27, with a possible D match to TRBD1 (6 bases). The CDR3 spans 15 residues. Germline V CDR1 and CDR2: MNHEY, SMNVEV (reference sequence). Trimming removed 5 bases from V and 0 bases from J, with 12 bases in between. CDR3 DNA: TGTGCCAGCAGTGGCCGGGACACTAGCACAGATACGCAGTATTTT. Amino acid sequence: CASSGRDTSTDTQYF.

This clonotype was detected a few times. The genes are TRBV5-1 and TRBJ1-1, with TRBD1 matching over 8 bases. CDR1 and CDR2 from the germline V gene are SGHRS and YFSETQ. The J segment lost 4 bases and the V segment lost 2 bases, leaving 7 bases of the junction unmatched. CDR3 length: 15 residues. CDR3 region: CASSLKQGGTTEAFF. DNA for the CDR3: TGCGCCAGCAGCTTAAAACAGGGGGGTACCACTGAAGCTTTCTTT.

V usage is TRBV15 and J usage is TRBJ1-2; no definite D call. Trimming removed 0 bases from V and 0 bases from J, with 5 bases in between. Germline V lookup: CDR1 LNHNV, CDR2 YYDKDF (reference sequence). The CDR3 runs to 14 residues. CDR3: CATSRDMANYGYTF. The CDR3 bases are TGTGCCACCAGCAGAGACATGGCTAACTATGGCTACACCTTC.

This clonotype was seen a handful of times. The chain recombines TRBV28 with TRBJ2-7, with TRBD1 identical over 7 bases. This CDR3 has 16 residues. Trimming at V came to 5 bases and at J to 4 bases, leaving 14 bases not matched to a gene. Germline V gives CDR1 MDHEN, CDR2 SYDVKM. CDR3 region: CASSQPRGLKPYEQYF. CDR3 in DNA: TGTGCCAGCAGTCAACCGAGGGGGCTCAAGCCTTACGAGCAGTACTTC. The whole variable domain, filled in from reference TRBV28 and TRBJ2-7, reads DVKVTQSSRYLVKRTGEKVFLECVQDMDHENMFWYRQDPGLGLRLIYFSYDVKMKEKGDIPEGYSVSREKKERFSLILESASTNQTSMYLCASSQPRGLKPYEQYFGPGTRLTVT.